These T cell receptor beta chains were read from a single sample in a study of blood T cell repertoires in COVID-19. The table came from immunoSEQ multiplex PCR; TCRdb's copy has only in-frame clones and leaves some out. The sample includes about 210,000 clones, under 95% seen only once; the top ten take 1% to 1.5%. Sequencing was performed on peripheral blood. These receptors were obtained from a young man with acute or convalescent COVID-19. The CDR3 runs from the conserved cysteine through the conserved F or W. The D gene is left open where the match is weak. Clone size appears in some rows only: once, few, many, or a class for an expanded clone.

TGTGCCAGCAGCACGACAGGGGATTTAAGTGGCTACACCTTC,CASSTTGDLSGYTF,TRBD1,NA,TRBV28,TRBJ1-2
TGCGCCAGCAGCCTCCGGACTAGCGATCCCTACGAGCAGTACTTC,CASSLRTSDPYEQYF,TRBD2,NA,TRBV5-1,TRBJ2-7
TGTGCCAGCAGCTTAGATATGTGGCGGGCCAATGAGCAGTTCTTC,CASSLDMWRANEQFF,NA,NA,TRBV11-2,TRBJ2-1
TGTGCCAGCAACTTACAGGGCAACTATGGCTACACCTTC,CASNLQGNYGYTF,NA,NA,TRBV13,TRBJ1-2
TGTGCCAGTAGTATGACAGCCGGCAATCAGCCCCAGCATTTT,CASSMTAGNQPQHF,NA,NA,TRBV19,TRBJ1-5
TGCGCCAGCGGGGCGGGAGTATACGAGCAGTACTTC,CASGAGVYEQYF,TRBD2,NA,TRBV10-2,TRBJ2-7
TGTGCCAGCAGCGAGACGTTTGGCGGCTATGGCTACACCTTC,CASSETFGGYGYTF,NA,NA,TRBV9,TRBJ1-2
TGTGCCAGCTCACGGGACAGGGATTTTTCTGAAGCTTTCTTT,CASSRDRDFSEAFF,TRBD1,NA,TRBV18,TRBJ1-1
TGTGCCAGCAGCTTAGCAGCGGGGGACGTGGCCTACAATGAGCAGTTCTTC,CASSLAAGDVAYNEQFF,TRBD2,NA,TRBV7-6,TRBJ2-1
TGTGCCAGCAGAAACCGGGACAGGGTCGCTCAGCCCCAGCATTTT,CASRNRDRVAQPQHF,TRBD1,NA,TRBV28,TRBJ1-5
TGTGCCAGCAGTTACTATGGGGGCGGGAGCAATCAGCCCCAGCATTTT,CASSYYGGGSNQPQHF,NA,NA,TRBV6-6,TRBJ1-5
TGTGCCAGCAGGGACCTGGACAGATCTGAAGCTTTCTTT,CASRDLDRSEAFF,NA,NA,TRBV27,TRBJ1-1
TGTGCCAGCAGCCATCAGCTCCGGGACTTCTCATCCAATGAGCAGTTCTTC,CASSHQLRDFSSNEQFF,NA,NA,TRBV3-1/TRBV3-2,TRBJ2-1
TGTGCCAGCAGCAAAGGGGGGGAGAGGGCTAACTATGGCTACACCTTC,CASSKGGERANYGYTF,NA,NA,TRBV7-2,TRBJ1-2
TGTGCCAGCAGCGCAGGGACAGGGCCGGGTAATGAAAAACTGTTTTTT,CASSAGTGPGNEKLFF,TRBD1,once,TRBV9,TRBJ1-4
TGTGCCAGCAGCACCGGGACTAGCGGGAGGAATGAGCAGTTCTTC,CASSTGTSGRNEQFF,TRBD2,NA,TRBV7-6,TRBJ2-1
TGTGCCAGCTCACCACCGGACAGGGGGCTATATGAGCAGTTCTTC,CASSPPDRGLYEQFF,TRBD1,NA,TRBV18,TRBJ2-1
TGTGCCAGCAACTCCGGGACAGGGTATATCGGGGAGCTGTTTTTT,CASNSGTGYIGELFF,TRBD1,NA,TRBV6-5,TRBJ2-2
TGTGCCAGCAGCCCACAGGGGACCTCCTACAATGAGCAGTTCTTC,CASSPQGTSYNEQFF,TRBD1,NA,TRBV3-1/TRBV3-2,TRBJ2-1
TGTGCCAGCAGCTCCAGGCCGGGACAGGGTTACGAGCAGTACTTC,CASSSRPGQGYEQYF,TRBD1,NA,TRBV5-4,TRBJ2-7
TGTGCCAGCAGTGAAGCGCTTCAGGGGACAGGGTTCAATGAGCAGTTCTTC,CASSEALQGTGFNEQFF,TRBD1,NA,TRBV2,TRBJ2-1
TGTGCCAGCAATAGACGGGAGGGCCTCAGCAATGAGCAGTTCTTC,CASNRREGLSNEQFF,TRBD2,NA,TRBV2,TRBJ2-1
TGTGCCAGCAGCCCGGGACTCCCCGAGGGAAACACCATATATTTT,CASSPGLPEGNTIYF,NA,NA,TRBV14,TRBJ1-3
TGTGCCAGCAGCCGAGAAAGAAGCGGGGGGGCCAATGAGCAGTTCTTC,CASSRERSGGANEQFF,TRBD2,NA,TRBV4-2,TRBJ2-1
TGTGCCAGCAGCCCCTCCAGATTTCGTACGCAGTATTTT,CASSPSRFRTQYF,NA,NA,TRBV11-3,TRBJ2-3
TGTGCCAGCAGTTTATCTAGCGGGAGCTACAATGAGCAGTTCTTC,CASSLSSGSYNEQFF,TRBD2,NA,TRBV28,TRBJ2-1
TGTGCCAGCGGCGGGAGAGGCGAGCAGTACTTC,CASGGRGEQYF,TRBD2,NA,TRBV3-1/TRBV3-2,TRBJ2-7
TGTGCCAGCAGCCAAGGTGTTAGCGGGGGGCGAGAGACCCAGTACTTC,CASSQGVSGGRETQYF,TRBD2,once,TRBV4-2,TRBJ2-5
TGTGCCAGCAGTTTAAAGGGGCAGCCCCAGCATTTT,CASSLKGQPQHF,NA,once,TRBV28,TRBJ1-5
TGTGCCAGCAGGGACACAATCTATGGCTACACCTTC,CASRDTIYGYTF,NA,once,TRBV6-5,TRBJ1-2
TGTGCCAGTAGCTCCACAGGCCCCAATGCTGAAAAACTGTTTTTT,CASSSTGPNAEKLFF,NA,NA,TRBV19,TRBJ1-4
TGTGCCAGCAGGTCCGGGACAGGTAGGGATTTTCAGCCCCAGCATTTT,CASRSGTGRDFQPQHF,TRBD1,NA,TRBV28,TRBJ1-5
TGCGCCACCACCGGAGGACAGGGCAATCATCACACCTTC,CATTGGQGNHHTF,TRBD1,once,TRBV10-2,TRBJ1-2
TGTGCCAGCAGTGACCAGGGCCTATCCTCCTACAATGAGCAGTTCTTC,CASSDQGLSSYNEQFF,NA,NA,TRBV6-4,TRBJ2-1
TGTGCCAGCAGCCGCCCGGGACTAGCGGGAAGTTCGGATGAGCAGTTCTTC,CASSRPGLAGSSDEQFF,TRBD2,NA,TRBV14,TRBJ2-1
TGTGCCAGCAGTACACTAGCGGGGGGGACCGGGGAGCTGTTTTTT,CASSTLAGGTGELFF,TRBD2,NA,TRBV28,TRBJ2-2
TGTGCCAGCAGTTACTCGATATTAGCGACCCTCCACTTT,CASSYSILATLHF,NA,NA,TRBV6-6,TRBJ1-6
TGCGCCACCGCTGACAGCCTCACCGGGGAGCTGTTTTTT,CATADSLTGELFF,NA,once,TRBV5-1,TRBJ2-2
TGTGCCAGCAGTTATCAGGGGGCGCGGGACGAGCAGTACTTC,CASSYQGARDEQYF,TRBD1,once,TRBV27,TRBJ2-7
TGTGCCTGGAGTGCCGGCGACAGAGAAAAACTGTTTTTT,CAWSAGDREKLFF,NA,NA,TRBV30,TRBJ1-4
TGTGCCAGTAGTAAAGACAGGGGAGGCAATCAGCCCCAGCATTTT,CASSKDRGGNQPQHF,TRBD1,NA,TRBV19,TRBJ1-5
TGCGCCAGCAGCCGCGTACAGTACAATGAGCAGTTCTTC,CASSRVQYNEQFF,NA,NA,TRBV4-1,TRBJ2-1
TGTGCCAGCCGGGCGCTAGCGGGAGTTGGTGGGGAGCTGTTTTTT,CASRALAGVGGELFF,TRBD2,NA,TRBV2,TRBJ2-2
TGTGCCAGCAGCTTCTCTGAAGAGACCCAGTACTTC,CASSFSEETQYF,NA,NA,TRBV7-9,TRBJ2-5
TGTGCCAGCAGCCAAGAGACAGGCTATGGCTACACCTTC,CASSQETGYGYTF,NA,NA,TRBV3-1/TRBV3-2,TRBJ1-2
TGTGCCAGCAGCTGGGGAGCGACTATCACAGATACGCAGTATTTT,CASSWGATITDTQYF,NA,NA,TRBV7-2,TRBJ2-3
TGTGCCAGCAGTTTAGTGACTAGCGTACAAGAGACCCAGTACTTC,CASSLVTSVQETQYF,TRBD2,NA,TRBV27,TRBJ2-5
TGTGCCAGTAGTATTAGTCTCACAGGGGGCCATTACGAGCAGTACTTC,CASSISLTGGHYEQYF,TRBD1,NA,TRBV19,TRBJ2-7
TGCGCCAGCAGCTGGACTAGCGGGAGCCCCGGGGGCGGGGAGCTGTTTTTT,CASSWTSGSPGGGELFF,TRBD2,once,TRBV5-1,TRBJ2-2